This paragraph covers one T cell receptor (beta chain) sequence. TCRdb's copy holds only in-frame clones and misses some; the assay was immunoSEQ multiplex PCR. Among fewer than 90,000 clones, roughly 90% were seen once, and the ten largest hold 2.3%. This specimen comes from a study of OX40 agonist ivuxolimab in advanced cancers. The CDR3 is 16 amino acids. Germline CDR1 SGHAT, CDR2 FQNNGV. V lost 2 bases and J lost 6; bases outside the gene matches: 11. The clonotype comes from an adult with an advanced solid tumor such as melanoma, head and neck, liver or kidney cancer. This chain uses TRBV11-2 with TRBJ2-7; 9 nucleotides line up with TRBD1. Sequenced here: CD4+ or CD8+ T cells sorted from blood, sampled in a trial of the OX40 agonist ivuxolimab. The CDR3 loop is CASSLFRDRVGGEQYF. The CDR3 nucleotides read TGTGCCAGCAGCTTATTTCGGGACAGGGTAGGGGGCGAGCAGTACTTC.